This T cell receptor (beta chain) is drawn from a study of blood T cell repertoires in COVID-19. Background on the study: In each case, the material was cDNA or gDNA derived from T cells, B-cell-depleted T cells, or PBMCs.

There are 14 residues in the CDR3. Germline assignment: CDR1 MNHNY and CDR2 SVGAGI (reference sequence). With 9 bases removed from V and 3 bases from J, the gap between germline ends came to 17 bases. Profiled with immunoSEQ multiplex PCR; TCRdb holds only in-frame clones, not every one. The table records about 160,000 clones, 85% to 90% of them present only once. Participants were aged about 18 to 100 years from about two dozen US areas. This clonotype was obtained from a woman between 50 and 59 years old who had recovered from COVID-19. The sample comprised PBMCs or T cells enriched from blood (not recorded which). The chain employs TRBV6-6 and TRBJ2-5, with D perhaps TRBD2 (5 bases). The CDR3 DNA reads TGTGCCAGTAGGATCGCGACGGGAAAAGAGACCCAGTACTTC. Protein product: CASRIATGKETQYF.